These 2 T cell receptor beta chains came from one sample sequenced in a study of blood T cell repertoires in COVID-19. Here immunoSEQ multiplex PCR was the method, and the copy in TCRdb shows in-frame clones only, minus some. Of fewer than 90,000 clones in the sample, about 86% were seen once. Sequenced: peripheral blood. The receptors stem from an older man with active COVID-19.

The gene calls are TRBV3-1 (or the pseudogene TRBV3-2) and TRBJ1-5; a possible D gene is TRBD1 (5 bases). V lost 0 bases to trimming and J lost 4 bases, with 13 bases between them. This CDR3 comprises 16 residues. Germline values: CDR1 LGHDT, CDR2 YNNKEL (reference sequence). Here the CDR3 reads CASSQDGLGGNQPQHF. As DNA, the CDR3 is TGTGCCAGCAGCCAAGATGGTTTGGGGGGGAATCAGCCCCAGCATTTT.

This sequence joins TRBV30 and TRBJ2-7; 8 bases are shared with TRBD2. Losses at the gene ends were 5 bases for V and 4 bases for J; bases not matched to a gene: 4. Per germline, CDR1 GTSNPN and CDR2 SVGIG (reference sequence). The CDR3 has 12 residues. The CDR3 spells CAWGREVYEQYF. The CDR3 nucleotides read TGTGCCTGGGGGCGGGAGGTGTACGAGCAGTACTTC.